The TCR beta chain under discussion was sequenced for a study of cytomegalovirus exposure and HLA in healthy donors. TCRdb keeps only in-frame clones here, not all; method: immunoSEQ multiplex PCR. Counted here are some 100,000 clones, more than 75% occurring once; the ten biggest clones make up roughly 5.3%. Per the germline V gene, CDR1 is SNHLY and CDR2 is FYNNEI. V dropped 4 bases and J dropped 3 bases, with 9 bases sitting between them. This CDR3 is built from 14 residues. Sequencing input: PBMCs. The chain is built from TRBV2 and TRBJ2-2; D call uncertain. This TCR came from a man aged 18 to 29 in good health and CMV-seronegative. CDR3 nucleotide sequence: TGTGCCAGCAGTGGTAGCTGGGACACCGGGGAGCTGTTTTTT. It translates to CASSGSWDTGELFF.